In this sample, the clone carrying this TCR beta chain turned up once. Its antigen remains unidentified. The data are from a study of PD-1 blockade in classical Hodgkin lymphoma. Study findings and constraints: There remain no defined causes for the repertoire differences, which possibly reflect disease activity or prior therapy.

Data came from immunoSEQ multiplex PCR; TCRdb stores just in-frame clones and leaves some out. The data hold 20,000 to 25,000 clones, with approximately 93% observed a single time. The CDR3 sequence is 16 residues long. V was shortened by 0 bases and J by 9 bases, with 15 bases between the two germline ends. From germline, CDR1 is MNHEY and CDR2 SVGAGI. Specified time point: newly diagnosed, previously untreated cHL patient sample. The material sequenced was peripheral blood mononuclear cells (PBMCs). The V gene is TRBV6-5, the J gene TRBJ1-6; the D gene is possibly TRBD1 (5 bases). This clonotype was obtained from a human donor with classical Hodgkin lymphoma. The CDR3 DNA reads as TGTGCCAGCAGTTACTCGACGGGTGGGGGATTTTCACCCCTCCACTTT. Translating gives CASSYSTGGGFSPLHF.